These T cell receptor beta chains were read from a single sample in a study of cytotoxic CD8 clonotypes in ibrutinib-treated CLL. The method was immunoSEQ multiplex PCR; TCRdb's version includes in-frame clones alone and lacks a portion of them. The sample lists fewer than 400,000 clones, 67% occurring once. This material consisted of PBMCs, taken after 36 months of ibrutinib treatment. The receptors here all came from a human donor with chronic lymphocytic leukemia. The CDR3 runs from the conserved cysteine through the conserved F or W. The D gene is left open where the match is weak. Part of the rows lack a size; the others show once, few, many or a class for expanded clones.

CDR3: CASSLILGGPQETQYF
DNA: TGTGCCAGCAGCTTAATTCTCGGAGGGCCTCAAGAGACCCAGTACTTC
J: TRBJ2-5
D: .
size: .
V: TRBV7-6

CDR3: CASSLNRDRGRTGELFF
DNA: TGTGCCAGCAGTCTTAACCGGGACAGGGGAAGAACCGGGGAGCTGTTTTTT
J: TRBJ2-2
D: TRBD1
size: few
V: TRBV28

CDR3: CASSLSSWGNQPQHF
DNA: TGTGCCAGCAGTTTATCCTCTTGGGGAAATCAGCCCCAGCATTTT
J: TRBJ1-5
D: .
size: .
V: TRBV28

CDR3: CASTRNELAQETQYF
DNA: TGTGCCAGCACCCGAAACGAGCTCGCTCAAGAGACCCAGTACTTC
J: TRBJ2-5
D: .
size: .
V: TRBV2

CDR3: CASRLAGGYNEQFF
DNA: TGTGCCAGCAGACTAGCGGGAGGGTACAATGAGCAGTTCTTC
J: TRBJ2-1
D: TRBD2
size: few
V: TRBV6-1

CDR3: CSVRRDISGNTIYF
DNA: TGCAGCGTTCGACGGGACATCTCTGGAAACACCATATATTTT
J: TRBJ1-3
D: .
size: .
V: TRBV29-1

CDR3: CASSSTGALPYGYTF
DNA: TGTGCCAGCAGCTCGACAGGGGCGCTACCTTATGGCTACACCTTC
J: TRBJ1-2
D: TRBD1
size: .
V: TRBV9

CDR3: CASSPDLAKNIQYF
DNA: TGCGCCAGCAGCCCGGACTTGGCCAAAAACATTCAGTACTTC
J: TRBJ2-4
D: .
size: few
V: TRBV5-1

CDR3: CASSDFASTDTQYF
DNA: TGCGCCAGCAGTGATTTTGCTAGCACAGATACGCAGTATTTT
J: TRBJ2-3
D: .
size: few
V: TRBV10-2

CDR3: CASSSPSGTGDSYEQYF
DNA: TGTGCCAGCAGTTCCCCGTCCGGGACAGGGGACTCCTACGAGCAGTACTTC
J: TRBJ2-7
D: TRBD1
size: .
V: TRBV27

CDR3: CAIGAGRKGEATTTVQYF
DNA: TGTGCCATCGGTGCGGGAAGGAAGGGGGAAGCGACGACGACGGTGCAGTACTTC
J: TRBJ2-7
D: .
size: .
V: TRBV10-3

CDR3: CASSADSLVYGYTF
DNA: TGTGCCAGCAGTGCGGACAGCCTCGTATATGGCTACACCTTC
J: TRBJ1-2
D: .
size: few
V: TRBV2

CDR3: CASSLDTGFGGELFF
DNA: TGTGCCAGCAGTCTGGATACAGGGTTTGGCGGGGAGCTGTTTTTT
J: TRBJ2-2
D: .
size: .
V: TRBV6-5

CDR3: CASSPQQGPDTQYF
DNA: TGTGCCAGCTCACCACAACAGGGCCCAGATACGCAGTATTTT
J: TRBJ2-3
D: .
size: few
V: TRBV18

CDR3: CASSMWDRAIQYF
DNA: TGTGCCAGTAGTATGTGGGACAGGGCTATTCAGTACTTC
J: TRBJ2-4
D: TRBD1
size: .
V: TRBV19

CDR3: CAISRDNSYTGELFF
DNA: TGTGCCATCAGTCGGGACAACTCATACACCGGGGAGCTGTTTTTT
J: TRBJ2-2
D: .
size: .
V: TRBV10-3

CDR3: CASRQEQGWYGYTF
DNA: TGTGCCAGCAGACAAGAACAGGGGTGGTATGGCTACACCTTC
J: TRBJ1-2
D: TRBD1
size: .
V: TRBV6-1

CDR3: CASGTRVGGATISYNEQFF
DNA: TGTGCCAGCGGGACAAGGGTCGGGGGGGCGACGATCTCCTACAATGAGCAGTTCTTC
J: TRBJ2-1
D: TRBD2
size: .
V: TRBV11-2

CDR3: CASSQAGTRVYEQYF
DNA: TGTGCCAGCAGCCAGGCCGGGACTAGGGTCTACGAGCAGTACTTC
J: TRBJ2-7
D: TRBD2
size: .
V: TRBV4-2

CDR3: CSAGQTNTGELFF
DNA: TGCAGCGCGGGACAGACGAACACCGGGGAGCTGTTTTTT
J: TRBJ2-2
D: TRBD1
size: .
V: TRBV29-1

CDR3: CASSPTGKYEQYF
DNA: TGTGCCAGCTCACCGACAGGGAAATACGAGCAGTACTTC
J: TRBJ2-7
D: TRBD1
size: once
V: TRBV18

CDR3: CASSPLQGTDTQYF
DNA: TGTGCCAGCTCACCACTCCAGGGGACGGATACGCAGTATTTT
J: TRBJ2-3
D: .
size: .
V: TRBV18

CDR3: CATQGDYNSPLHF
DNA: TGTGCCACCCAGGGGGACTATAATTCACCCCTCCACTTT
J: TRBJ1-6
D: TRBD1
size: .
V: TRBV6-5

CDR3: CASSPNDGGRNYGYTF
DNA: TGTGCCAGCAGTCCCAACGACGGGGGGCGGAACTATGGCTACACCTTC
J: TRBJ1-2
D: .
size: few
V: TRBV25-1

CDR3: CASLHRGGRLDTQYF
DNA: TGCGCCAGCCTTCACAGGGGGGGTAGATTAGATACGCAGTATTTT
J: TRBJ2-3
D: .
size: .
V: TRBV23-1

CDR3: CASTPTGTLSYEQYF
DNA: TGCGCCAGCACACCGACAGGGACTCTCTCCTACGAGCAGTACTTC
J: TRBJ2-7
D: .
size: few
V: TRBV5-1

CDR3: CASSIPLGGYTF
DNA: TGTGCCAGTAGTATCCCCTTGGGGGGCTACACCTTC
J: TRBJ1-2
D: .
size: .
V: TRBV19

CDR3: CALGRTGSVNGYTF
DNA: TGTGCCCTAGGCAGGACAGGGAGTGTAAATGGCTACACCTTC
J: TRBJ1-2
D: TRBD1
size: few
V: TRBV28

CDR3: CASSLEGLISYEQYF
DNA: TGTGCCAGCAGCTTGGAGGGATTAATCTCCTACGAGCAGTACTTC
J: TRBJ2-7
D: .
size: few
V: TRBV5-8

CDR3: CASRLAGTGANVLTF
DNA: TGTGCCAGCAGATTGGCGGGGACTGGGGCCAACGTCCTGACTTTC
J: TRBJ2-6
D: .
size: .
V: TRBV6-1

CDR3: CASSYGTGGTDTQYF
DNA: TGTGCCAGCAGCTACGGGACAGGGGGCACAGATACGCAGTATTTT
J: TRBJ2-3
D: TRBD1
size: .
V: TRBV11-3